Shown below are 14 T cell receptor beta chains from a single sample sequenced in a study of T-cell memory formation after mild COVID-19. One entry per CDR3 protein, called by TCRdb with MiXCR from the 5' RACE reads. Altogether about 270,000 distinct CDR3 sequences are present, roughly a sixth being singletons, with the ten largest covering 22%. Sequencing was performed on PBMCs or a T cell subset sorted from them (not recorded which). The receptor source for this set is a man younger than 35 who had mild COVID-19 (a few samples of this study predate the infection). Cell type and time point are not known.

This clonotype was detected only a few times. The rearrangement links TRBV7-9 to TRBJ1-6; 8 bases align to TRBD1. V dropped 7 bases and J dropped 3; count of bases not matched to a gene: 8. Germline V gives CDR1 SEHNR, CDR2 FQNEAQ (reference sequence). The CDR3 runs to 16 residues. The CDR3: CASTITGGDYNSPLHF. The CDR3 DNA reads as TGTGCCAGCACCATCACAGGGGGTGACTATAATTCACCCCTCCACTTT.

This clonotype occurred a few times. The chain employs TRBV6-6 and TRBJ1-1; D perhaps matches TRBD1 (5 bases). Germline assignment: CDR1 MNHNY and CDR2 SVGAGI (reference sequence). Trimming pared 8 bases from V and 3 bases from J, leaving 7 bases between. The CDR3 spans 11 residues. The DNA of the CDR3 is TGTGCCAGCGGGACGGACACTGAAGCTTTCTTT. It translates to CASGTDTEAFF.

The CDR3 coding sequence is TGTGCCAGCAGCATTAAATCTTTCTACGAGCAGTACTTC. Translated: CASSIKSFYEQYF. The chain has TRBV7-8 and TRBJ2-7, with D unresolved. With 5 bases removed from V and 3 bases from J, the gap between germline ends came to 11 bases. The CDR3 is made up of 13 amino acids. Looked up from germline, CDR1 is SGHVS and CDR2 is FQNEAQ.

The chain is built from TRBV7-9 and TRBJ2-5; D tentatively reads TRBD1 or TRBD2 (5 bases each). The CDR3 length is 15 residues. Germline V gene lookup returns CDR1 SEHNR and CDR2 FQNEAQ (reference sequence). V lost 4 bases, J lost 1 base, and 13 bases lay in between. The CDR3 nucleotides are TGTGCCAGCAGCTCCCCCCGGGACCTCCAAGAGACCCAGTACTTC. Translated: CASSSPRDLQETQYF.

The rearrangement uses TRBV18 and TRBJ2-7, with 7 bases identical to TRBD1. The V gene end was trimmed by 6 bases and the J gene end by 5 bases; junction bases not matched to a gene: 10. The CDR3 runs 14 residues. Looked up from germline, CDR1 is KGHSH and CDR2 is LQKENI. Written as DNA, the CDR3 is TGTGCCAGCTCCCCGGCGCAGGGGGTCGACGAGCAGTACGTC. It encodes CASSPAQGVDEQYV.

The genes are TRBV7-3 and TRBJ2-7; the match to TRBD2 covers 12 bases. Germline CDR1 reads SGHTA; CDR2 reads FQGTGA. The CDR3 has 15 residues. Trimming removed 4 bases from V and 7 bases from J; junction bases left unmatched: 8. In nucleotides, the CDR3 is TGTGCCAGCAGCTCTGGACTAGCGGGGACGGAGGAGCAGTACTTC. Encoded protein: CASSSGLAGTEEQYF.

V is TRBV18 and J is TRBJ2-3, with 9 positions matching TRBD2. Trimming cost V 3 bases and J 4 bases; bases outside gene matches: 8. CDR3 length: 16 residues. From germline, CDR1 is KGHSH and CDR2 LQKENI. CDR3 in amino acids: CASSPEGTSFADTQYF. CDR3 sequence (DNA): TGTGCCAGCTCACCGGAAGGGACTAGCTTCGCAGATACGCAGTATTTT.

The V call is TRBV7-3, the J call TRBJ2-6, with no clear D. The germline V and J ends were trimmed by 9 bases and 2 bases, with 11 bases remaining between them. Germline V CDR1 and CDR2: SGHTA, FQGTGA. CDR3 length: 14 residues. The CDR3 region is CASETVPGANVLTF. The CDR3 coding sequence is TGTGCCAGTGAGACGGTCCCTGGGGCCAACGTCCTGACTTTC.

The rearrangement uses TRBV5-1 and TRBJ2-2; the D call may be TRBD1 or TRBD2 (6 bases each). Germline V gene lookup returns CDR1 SGHRS and CDR2 YFSETQ. V was clipped by 0 bases and J by 4 bases, with 10 bases between them. The CDR3 has 15 residues. This CDR3 is CASSLEGGSTGELFF. The CDR3, as DNA: TGCGCCAGCAGCTTGGAAGGGGGGAGCACCGGGGAGCTGTTTTTT.

The chain recombines TRBV12-3 or TRBV12-4 with TRBJ1-2; D unresolved. The CDR3 consists of 13 residues. The germline V and J ends were trimmed by 6 bases and 0 bases, with 8 bases remaining between them. The CDR3 coding sequence is TGTGCCAGCAGACCGGGATCTAACTATGGCTACACCTTC. Translation gives CASRPGSNYGYTF.

The chain carries TRBV18 and TRBJ1-2, with TRBD1 identical over 11 bases. This CDR3 is 14 amino acids long. Germline CDR1 is KGHSH and CDR2 is LQKENI. V lost 4 bases and J lost 6; bases outside the gene matches: 4. In DNA form, the CDR3 reads TGTGCCAGCTCACTGGGACAGGGGGGAGATGGCTACACCTTC. Protein product: CASSLGQGGDGYTF.

This clonotype was seen many times. The CDR3 loop reads CASSISFYGYTF. The CDR3 DNA sequence: TGTGCCAGCTCGATCAGCTTTTATGGCTACACCTTC. The chain recombines TRBV28 with TRBJ1-2; D is ambiguous. This CDR3 is 12 amino acids long. CDR1 is MDHEN and CDR2 is SYDVKM in the germline V gene. V lost 8 bases and J 5 bases, leaving 12 bases between the germline ends.

The table lists this clonotype with many counts. The gene calls are TRBV9 and TRBJ1-1; no definite D call. CDR1 is SGDLS, CDR2 YYNGEE, per germline. Trimming removed 4 bases at V and 0 bases at J, with 10 bases between. The CDR3 spans 14 residues. The CDR3 region is CASSRSTMNTEAFF. The CDR3 region has the DNA TGTGCCAGCAGCCGCAGTACCATGAACACTGAAGCTTTCTTT.

This clonotype was observed a few times. This chain links TRBV5-1 with TRBJ1-1; 10 nucleotides line up with TRBD1. The germline CDR1 and CDR2 sequences are SGHRS and YFSETQ. CDR3 size: 15 residues. Trimming at V came to 3 bases and at J to 3 bases, leaving 5 bases not matched to a gene. CDR3 nucleotide sequence: TGCGCCAGCAGCTCCACGACAGGGGGCTACACTGAAGCTTTCTTT. This encodes CASSSTTGGYTEAFF.